The sequence of this TCR beta chain was determined in a study of human CD8 memory T cell subsets. General study findings and limits: According to Chao1 estimates, stem-like memory T cells seemed more diverse than precursor exhausted T cells were.

Buffy coats of healthy donors supplied the PBMC. Enriched by negative magnetic separation, total CD8+ T cells were obtained. About this clonotype itself: Antigen unknown.

Making the TCR beta libraries relied on UMI-labeled 5' RACE. TCRdb reprocessed the 5' RACE reads and reports one entry per CDR3 protein, with no DNA. The specimen's table records some 7,500 distinct CDR3 sequences. This clonotype originated in a human donor in good health. The sequenced sample was CD8+ T cells from PBMCs.

The CDR3 is CASSPHREKLFF. The V and J genes are TRBV6-1 and TRBJ1-4; the TCRdb call, TRBD1, lacks DNA for checking. The length of the CDR3 is 12 residues. Germline-derived CDR1 and CDR2 are MNHNS and SASEGT.